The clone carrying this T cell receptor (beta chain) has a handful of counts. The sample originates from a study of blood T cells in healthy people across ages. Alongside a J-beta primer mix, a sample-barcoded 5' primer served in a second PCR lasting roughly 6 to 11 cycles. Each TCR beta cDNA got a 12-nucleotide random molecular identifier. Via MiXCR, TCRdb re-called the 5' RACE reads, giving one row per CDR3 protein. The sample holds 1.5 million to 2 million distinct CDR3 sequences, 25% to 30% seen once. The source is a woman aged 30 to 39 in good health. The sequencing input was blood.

CDR3 sequence reads: CASSLYTVDGTQYF. CDR3 DNA sequence: TGTGCCAGCAGCCTATACACGGTGGATGGGACCCAGTACTTC. V is TRBV3-1 and J is TRBJ2-5, with D unresolved. The V end lost 4 bases, the J end lost 7 bases, and 16 bases lay between the germline ends. The CDR3 has 14 residues. Looked up from germline, CDR1 is LGHDT and CDR2 is YNNKEL (reference sequence).